Listed here are 14 T cell receptor beta chains from one sample, sequenced in a study of control samples from healthy donors and cancer patients (dated by TCRdb to the early 2020s). Libraries were constructed by the immunoSEQ multiplex PCR assay. The table comes from immuneACCESS by way of TCRdb, which keeps in-frame sequences with V and J called. Part of the clones is missing from these tables; in studies checked, under half for an unresolved V gene and the rest for unknown reasons. Here the sample has about 59,000 clones; more than 90% occur a single time. The ten largest clones add up to about 1.7% of the sample. The sample comprised PBMCs. These receptors came from a man aged 35 to 55 with colorectal cancer.

The chain combines TRBV7-2 with TRBJ2-1; 12 bases align to TRBD2. Per the germline V gene, CDR1 is SGHTA and CDR2 is FQGNSA. This CDR3 has 18 residues. The V segment lost 7 bases and the J segment 8 bases; nucleotides outside the gene matches: 18. Here the CDR3 reads CASTARTSGVGIFHEQFF. CDR3 nucleotides: TGTGCCAGCACCGCGAGGACTAGCGGGGTGGGCATTTTCCATGAGCAGTTCTTC.

The rearrangement joins TRBV6-1 to TRBJ2-7; 7 bases align to TRBD2. J lost 6 bases, V lost 3 bases, and 8 bases had no gene match. This CDR3 is built from 14 residues. Looked up from germline, CDR1 is MNHNS and CDR2 is SASEGT. The CDR3 coding sequence is TGTGCCAGCAGTGAGGGAGGGAGTCGTCCCGAGCAGTACTTC. Translating gives CASSEGGSRPEQYF.

The chain carries TRBV9 and TRBJ2-5; D possibly corresponds to TRBD1 (5 bases). Germline CDR1 reads SGDLS; CDR2 reads YYNGEE. The CDR3 consists of 15 residues. V dropped 4 bases and J dropped 0 bases, with 13 bases sitting between them. The CDR3 bases are TGTGCCAGCAGCCGACAGACCCTGGACCAAGAGACCCAGTACTTC. Protein sequence: CASSRQTLDQETQYF.

The gene calls are TRBV6-5 and TRBJ1-2; a weak D match, TRBD1 (5 bases). CDR3 size: 15 residues. Trimming left V 7 bases short and J 3 bases short, with 18 bases between. The germline V gene has CDR1 MNHEY and CDR2 SVGAGI. The CDR3 reads CASNPGTRGDYGYTF. In DNA form, the CDR3 reads TGTGCCAGCAACCCCGGCACTAGAGGGGACTATGGCTACACCTTC.

This clone was seen a single time. The chain combines TRBV19 with TRBJ2-4, with a tentative D call TRBD2 (5 bases). Trimming shortened V by 2 bases and J by 5 bases, and 16 bases separated the two germline ends. Germline V CDR1 and CDR2: LNHDA, SQIVND (reference sequence). The CDR3 covers 16 residues. In DNA, the CDR3 is TGTGCCAGTAGTATAAGGGCGACTACTGCCGAAAACATTCAGTACTTC. Translating it yields CASSIRATTAENIQYF.

The chain couples TRBV7-2 to TRBJ2-5; 7 nucleotides match TRBD1. The V and J ends lost 1 base and 2 bases, in that order; junction bases with no gene match: 4. Germline V gene lookup returns CDR1 SGHTA and CDR2 FQGNSA. This CDR3 has 15 amino acids. The CDR3 bases are TGTGCCAGCAGCTTAGTCGGGACAGAACAAGAGACCCAGTACTTC. This gives the protein CASSLVGTEQETQYF.

The gene calls are TRBV6-5 and TRBJ2-7; D uncertain. The germline gives CDR1 MNHEY, CDR2 SVGAGI. The V gene lost 7 bases and the J gene lost 1 base, with 17 bases spanning the gap. The CDR3 has 15 residues. The DNA for the CDR3 is TGTGCCAGCATCCCCAGCCGGACCCGATCCTACGAGCAGTACTTC. This codes for CASIPSRTRSYEQYF.

The chain carries TRBV2 and TRBJ2-5, with D tentatively TRBD2 (6 bases). Trimming pared 8 bases from V and 5 bases from J, leaving 15 bases between. The length of the CDR3 is 13 residues. Germline V lookup: CDR1 SNHLY, CDR2 FYNNEI. CDR3 residues: CASCRDRGETQYF. The CDR3 DNA follows: TGTGCCAGCTGCCGGGACCGGGGGGAGACCCAGTACTTC.

The rearrangement links TRBV12-5 to TRBJ2-2; 8 bases line up with TRBD1. Germline CDR1 reads LGHNT; CDR2 reads FRNRAP. CDR3 length equals 16 residues. V was pared by 4 bases and J by 3 bases, with 7 bases of the junction left unmatched. CDR3 coding DNA: TGTGCTAGTGGTTCAGCGGACAGGGCCGACACCGGGGAGCTGTTTTTT. Its protein product is CASGSADRADTGELFF.

V and J are TRBV5-4 and TRBJ2-1; D is possibly TRBD1 or TRBD2 (5 bases each). The CDR3 contains 15 residues. The V gene's germline CDR1 is SGHNT and CDR2 YYREEE (reference sequence). The V end was cut by 1 base, the J end by 8 bases, with 16 bases between. This CDR3 is CASSLNSGARDEQFF. The CDR3 bases are TGTGCCAGCAGCTTGAACTCCGGGGCCAGGGATGAGCAGTTCTTC.

The chain carries TRBV30 and TRBJ2-4; D may match TRBD1 or TRBD2 (7 bases each). From germline, CDR1 is GTSNPN and CDR2 SVGIG (reference sequence). This CDR3 spans 16 amino acids. Trimming pared 0 bases from V and 3 bases from J, leaving 15 bases between. This CDR3 reads CAWSVLGRGGKNIQYF. The CDR3 DNA sequence: TGTGCCTGGAGTGTATTGGGCAGGGGGGGCAAAAACATTCAGTACTTC.

The chain has TRBV5-6 and TRBJ2-1; 8 nucleotides agree with TRBD1. This CDR3 region has 16 residues. V trimming: 3 bases; J trimming: 8 bases; junction bases outside the gene matches: 13. Germline V gives CDR1 SGHDT, CDR2 YYEEEE. The CDR3 loop is CASSSYRTGNRDEQFF. The DNA of the CDR3 is TGTGCCAGCAGCTCCTATCGGACAGGGAACCGGGATGAGCAGTTCTTC.

The gene calls are TRBV6-1 and TRBJ2-3, with D unresolved. The germline CDR1 and CDR2 sequences are MNHNS and SASEGT. With 1 base removed from V and 3 bases from J, the gap between germline ends came to 11 bases. This CDR3 is 15 amino acids long. The CDR3: CASSEERVRTDTQYF. The CDR3 nucleotides read TGTGCCAGCAGTGAAGAAAGGGTAAGGACAGATACGCAGTATTTT.

The V gene is TRBV11-2, the J gene TRBJ1-1; 11 bases agree with TRBD1. Germline CDR1 is SGHAT and CDR2 is FQNNGV. The V segment lost 5 bases and the J segment 1 base; nucleotides outside the gene matches: 3. The CDR3 runs to 15 residues. Written as DNA, the CDR3 is TGTGCCAGCAGCCAAGGACAGGGGGCGAACACTGAAGCTTTCTTT. It specifies CASSQGQGANTEAFF.